These T cell receptor beta chains were read from a single sample in a study of CD8+CD57+ T cells in acquired aplastic anemia. MiXCR, applied by TCRdb to the reads, yields one record per CDR3 protein. The sample contains 150,000 to 200,000 distinct CDR3 sequences, roughly 40% of which appear only once. Sequenced: sorted CD4+, CD8+, or CD8+CD57+ T cells (not recorded which) from PBMCs. These receptors were obtained from a human donor in good health. Both conserved end residues are part of each CDR3. A D gene is named only where the DNA matches it firmly. Rows may omit the clone size; those that give it use once, few, many or a size class.

CDR3 protein,CDR3 DNA,J gene,V gene,clone size,D gene
CAIRQALWEKLFF,TGTGCCATCAGACAGGCTCTCTGGGAAAAACTGTTTTTT,TRBJ1-4,TRBV10-3,many,NA
CASSSRDSSYGYTF,TGTGCCAGCAGCTCCCGGGACAGTTCTTATGGCTACACCTTC,TRBJ1-2,TRBV7-8,many,TRBD1
CASSLAVAGSSYNEQFF,TGTGCCAGCAGCTTAGCAGTCGCAGGGAGCTCCTACAATGAGCAGTTCTTC,TRBJ2-1,TRBV7-9,many,NA
CASSLSWERSYNEQFF,TGTGCCAGCAGCTTAAGTTGGGAACGCTCCTACAATGAGCAGTTCTTC,TRBJ2-1,TRBV7-3,many,NA
CASSLSTGNAEAFF,TGTGCCAGCTCACTTTCGACCGGGAATGCTGAAGCTTTCTTT,TRBJ1-1,TRBV18,NA,NA
CSVEDHQGVAEAFF,TGCAGCGTTGAAGATCATCAGGGGGTCGCTGAAGCTTTCTTT,TRBJ1-1,TRBV29-1,once,TRBD1
CSAVLAGEKETQYF,TGCAGTGCTGTACTAGCGGGAGAGAAGGAGACCCAGTACTTC,TRBJ2-5,TRBV20-1,NA,TRBD2
CASSPRGGGYEQYF,TGTGCCAGCAGCCCACGCGGGGGCGGCTACGAGCAGTACTTC,TRBJ2-7,TRBV3-1,many,NA
CASSLNRWGENTEAFF,TGTGCCAGCAGTTTAAATAGGTGGGGAGAGAACACTGAAGCTTTCTTT,TRBJ1-1,TRBV12-3/TRBV12-4,many,NA
CASSLYRGYEQYF,TGTGCCAGCAGCTTATACAGGGGCTACGAGCAGTACTTC,TRBJ2-7,TRBV7-3,many,TRBD1
CASSEGDREGYGYTF,TGTGCCAGCAGCGAGGGGGACAGGGAGGGCTATGGCTACACCTTC,TRBJ1-2,TRBV9,NA,TRBD1
CASSLTGGILYGGSKEETQYF,TGTGCCAGCAGCTTAACGGGTGGGATACTTTATGGCGGGAGTAAGGAAGAGACCCAGTACTTC,TRBJ2-5,TRBV7-3,many,TRBD2
CASRDRLSYNEQFF,TGTGCCAGTAGGGACAGACTCTCCTACAATGAGCAGTTCTTC,TRBJ2-1,TRBV19,many,NA
CSVRTSGSIAGELFF,TGCAGCGTGCGGACTAGCGGGAGTATAGCCGGGGAGCTGTTTTTT,TRBJ2-2,TRBV29-1,NA,TRBD2
CAISGDGDYEQYF,TGTGCCATCAGTGGAGACGGTGACTACGAGCAGTACTTC,TRBJ2-7,TRBV10-3,NA,NA
CASSVAGGVVDTQYF,TGTGCCAGCAGCGTAGCAGGGGGAGTGGTAGATACGCAGTATTTT,TRBJ2-3,TRBV9,many,TRBD1
CASSEGLAPSTDTQYF,TGCGCCAGCAGCGAGGGACTAGCGCCTAGCACAGATACGCAGTATTTT,TRBJ2-3,TRBV5-1,NA,TRBD2
CASSVYPGLAGRTYEQYF,TGTGCCAGCAGTGTGTACCCGGGACTAGCGGGTCGAACCTACGAGCAGTACTTC,TRBJ2-7,TRBV6-1,many,TRBD2
CASSLPGTVERGYTF,TGTGCCAGCAGTCTACCCGGGACAGTGGAACGTGGCTACACCTTC,TRBJ1-2,TRBV12-3/TRBV12-4,many,TRBD1
CASSSGGITDTQYF,TGTGCCAGCAGTTCTGGGGGGATCACAGATACGCAGTATTTT,TRBJ2-3,TRBV12-3/TRBV12-4,NA,NA
CASSGRDRGLIEAFF,TGTGCCAGCAGTGGTAGGGACAGGGGGCTGATTGAAGCTTTCTTT,TRBJ1-1,TRBV6-1,NA,TRBD1
CASTPDRGGYGYTF,TGCGCCAGCACCCCGGACAGGGGAGGCTATGGCTACACCTTC,TRBJ1-2,TRBV10-2,few,TRBD1
CAIRAGQGNSPLHF,TGCGCCATCAGGGCGGGACAGGGAAATTCACCCCTCCACTTT,TRBJ1-6,TRBV10-3,NA,TRBD1
CSATSGANVLTF,TGCAGCGCGACCTCTGGGGCCAACGTCCTGACTTTC,TRBJ2-6,TRBV20-1,NA,NA
CATSDPSSGRIETQYF,TGTGCCACCAGTGATCCGTCGTCGGGCAGGATCGAGACCCAGTACTTC,TRBJ2-5,TRBV24-1,NA,NA
CASRADEQKQYF,TGTGCCAGCAGGGCCGACGAACAGAAGCAGTACTTC,TRBJ2-7,TRBV2,NA,NA
CASSLEPPGPETQYF,TGTGCCAGCAGCTTAGAACCCCCTGGACCAGAGACCCAGTACTTC,TRBJ2-5,TRBV7-9,many,NA
CASSLDTASISEQYF,TGCGCCAGCAGCTTGGATACAGCCTCCATAAGCGAGCAGTACTTC,TRBJ2-7,TRBV5-1,NA,NA
CASSQDSSSASSSNQPQHF,TGTGCCAGCAGCCAAGATTCGAGTTCGGCGTCCAGCAGCAATCAGCCCCAGCATTTT,TRBJ1-5,TRBV4-2,NA,NA
CASSLNRVASEAFF,TGTGCCAGCAGTTTAAACAGGGTGGCATCTGAAGCTTTCTTT,TRBJ1-1,TRBV12-3/TRBV12-4,NA,NA
CASSDPGLAGAASSYNEQFF,TGTGCCAGCAGTGACCCGGGACTAGCGGGAGCGGCCAGCTCCTACAATGAGCAGTTCTTC,TRBJ2-1,TRBV6-4,NA,TRBD2
CASSLSAGGYGYTF,TGTGCCAGCAGCTTAAGCGCAGGGGGCTATGGCTACACCTTC,TRBJ1-2,TRBV7-3,many,TRBD1
CAISAPRRGVETQYF,TGTGCCATCAGTGCTCCCAGGAGGGGGGTGGAGACCCAGTACTTC,TRBJ2-5,TRBV10-3,NA,NA
CASSLLANTEAFF,TGTGCCAGCAGCTTACTTGCGAACACTGAAGCTTTCTTT,TRBJ1-1,TRBV7-9,many,NA